This T cell receptor beta chain was sequenced during a study of T cell repertoires in cytomegalovirus infection. The overall study: Public signatures in TCR beta pointed to CMV infection and matching HLA type.

TCRdb ran MiXCR on the reads and lists one entry per CDR3 protein. The top ten clones hold around a sixth of a sample with some 700,000 distinct CDR3 sequences, around a third of them seen once. Study-level findings and limits: CMV carriers with the relevant HLA were identified by cumulative public TCR beta family frequency.

Germline lookup yields CDR1 SGDLS and CDR2 YYNGEE. V was pared by 4 bases and J by 4 bases, with 14 bases between. The CDR3 consists of 14 residues. This clonotype has a handful of counts. Its specificity is unknown. V gene TRBV9 combines with J gene TRBJ1-2, with no clear D. The clonotype originates from a human donor in good health (CMV status not recorded). Some clones in this sample may be carry-over from other donors' samples. This material consisted of cultured PBMCs, taken from culture after CMV antigen stimulation. Written as DNA, the CDR3 is TGTGCCAGCAGCCCCCCAGGAGGTGGCTATGGCTACACCTTC. Its translation: CASSPPGGGYGYTF.